Presented here are 7 T cell receptor beta chains from one specimen sequenced in a study of cytomegalovirus exposure and HLA in healthy donors. The PCR contained 60 Vbeta and 13 Jbeta primers. Only in-frame clones appear in the TCRdb table, and some are missing; sequencing was by immunoSEQ multiplex PCR. The top ten hold 2.6% of the sample, which has around 130,000 clones, around three quarters seen once. Sequenced input: PBMCs. The receptors shown here come from a woman aged 55-69 years in good health and CMV-seropositive.

The chain links TRBV5-1 to TRBJ2-7, with D possibly being TRBD1 (7 bases). The V and J ends lost 4 bases and 4 bases respectively, with 18 bases between them. The germline gives CDR1 SGHRS, CDR2 YFSETQ. The length of the CDR3 is 15 residues. The chain's CDR3 is CASSPDRLGGYEQYF. CDR3 bases: TGCGCCAGCAGCCCGGACAGGCTAGGAGGGTACGAGCAGTACTTC.

The chain carries TRBV11-2 and TRBJ1-6; D unclear. CDR1 and CDR2 from the germline V gene are SGHAT and FQNNGV. V shed 6 bases and J shed 8 bases, with 14 bases lying between them. The CDR3 runs to 14 residues. This CDR3 is CASSYARKDSPLHF. CDR3 in DNA: TGTGCCAGCAGTTACGCCAGGAAGGATTCACCCCTCCACTTT.

J is TRBJ2-5 and V is TRBV5-1, with 7 positions matching TRBD1. The junction had 9 bases not matched to a gene; V was cut back by 9 bases and J by 4 bases. Germline CDR1 SGHRS, CDR2 YFSETQ. The CDR3 runs 13 residues. The chain's CDR3 is CATTLTGTETQYF. The CDR3 DNA sequence: TGCGCCACCACCTTGACAGGGACAGAGACCCAGTACTTC.

The CDR3 nucleotides are TGTGCCAGCACCCCGGAGGGGAGCTCCTACAATGAGCAGTTCTTC. Amino acids: CASTPEGSSYNEQFF. The V and J genes are TRBV5-8 and TRBJ2-1; the D gene is possibly TRBD2 (6 bases). Trimming stripped 6 bases from V and 0 bases from J, with 13 bases between. The CDR3 runs to 15 residues. Germline assignment: CDR1 SGHTS and CDR2 YDEGEE.

The V and J genes are TRBV18 and TRBJ1-5; D gene ambiguous. V lost 3 bases and J lost 4, with 7 bases in between. CDR3 length: 13 amino acids. Germline CDR1 is KGHSH and CDR2 is LQKENI. CDR3 sequence (DNA): TGTGCCAGCTCACCTCTTGAGAATCAGCCCCAGCATTTT. It yields the protein CASSPLENQPQHF.

This chain links TRBV6-5 with TRBJ2-5; perhaps TRBD1 as D (5 bases). TRBJ2-7 explains the end of the DNA better; the J call may be wrong. In germline, CDR1 is MNHEY, CDR2 SVGAGI. The CDR3 is 14 residues long. The DNA for the CDR3 is TGTGCCAGCAGTTACCATGGACAAGATTACGAGCAGTACTTC. Translating it yields CASSYHGQDYEQYF.

V usage is TRBV21-1 and J usage is TRBJ2-1; the D call TRBD1 from the table was never checked on the DNA. TRBV21-1 is a pseudogene locus. CDR3 length equals 17 residues. CDR3 nucleotide sequence: TGTGCCAGCAGCAAAGAGAGGACAGGGGGCGCAGTCAATGAGCAGTTCTTC. It encodes CASSKERTGGAVNEQFF.